The 9 T cell receptor beta chains in this list originate from one sample, sequenced in a study of regulatory T cells in long-lasting Graves disease. As for time point: persistent/refractory GD, antithyroid drugs over 5 years with positive TRAb. Preparation of the TCR library used RNA extracted from PBMCs. Both iRepertoire HTBI primers and Arm-PCR of CDR3 regions were used to build the TCR beta libraries. TCRdb processed the multiplex PCR reads anew with MiXCR; each CDR3 protein has one entry. The sample lists roughly 400,000 distinct CDR3 sequences, about a fifth occurring once. Source: peripheral blood mononuclear cells (PBMCs), taken when the disease was refractory, from a patient treated with antithyroid drugs. These TCRs come from a female donor with Graves disease.

The chain is built from TRBV5-1 and TRBJ2-7; no clear D gene. Germline-derived CDR1 and CDR2 are SGHRS and YFSETQ. V lost 3 bases to trimming and J lost 2 bases, with 9 bases between them. The CDR3 loop spans 13 amino acids. CDR3: CASSYDTTYEQYF. The CDR3 bases are TGCGCCAGCAGCTACGACACAACCTACGAGCAGTACTTC.

This clonotype was recorded a few times. The gene calls are TRBV2 and TRBJ1-2; 8 bases map to TRBD1. CDR3 length: 15 amino acids. Germline trimming cut 5 bases from V and 0 bases from J; bases unmatched to any gene: 5. Germline lookup yields CDR1 SNHLY and CDR2 FYNNEI. The CDR3 region is CASSFGQGANYGYTF. The CDR3 bases are TGTGCCAGCAGTTTCGGACAGGGCGCTAACTATGGCTACACCTTC. Full variable domain (rest looked up from reference TRBV2 and TRBJ1-2): EPEVTQTPSHQVTQMGQEVILRCVPISNHLYFYWYRQILGQKVEFLVSFYNNEISEKSEIFDDQFSVERPDGSNFTLKIRSTKLEDSAMYFCASSFGQGANYGYTFGSGTRLTVV.

The V call is TRBV5-5, the J call TRBJ1-5, with D perhaps matching TRBD1 (5 bases). Deletions cut 0 bases from V and 11 bases from J, with 12 bases between. Germline assignment: CDR1 SGHKS and CDR2 YYEKEE (reference sequence). The CDR3 spans 13 residues. For the CDR3, the DNA is TGTGCCAGCAGCTTGGACGGGGCCCGGTCCCAGCATTTT. It is translated as CASSLDGARSQHF.

CDR3 nucleotides: TGCGCCAGCAGTCCAGACAGTCTAGAAGCTTTCTTT. This sequence encodes CASSPDSLEAFF. The V and J genes are TRBV5-1 and TRBJ1-1, with D perhaps TRBD1 (5 bases). V was clipped by 5 bases and J by 8 bases, with 13 bases between them. CDR3 size: 12 residues. The germline gives CDR1 SGHRS, CDR2 YFSETQ.

Details on this clonotype: Because it lacks the conserved phenylalanine or tryptophan at the end, this CDR3 is likely a read error. The chain is built from TRBV6-5 and TRBJ2-5; 13 nucleotides line up with TRBD2. With V trimmed by 3 bases and J by 6 bases, 7 bases remained unmatched. Per the germline V gene, CDR1 is MNHEY and CDR2 is SVGAGI. The CDR3 contains 16 residues. The CDR3 nucleotides are TGTGCCAGCAGTTATGCGCGGACTAGCGGGAGTAAGACCCAGTACTAC. This gives the protein CASSYARTSGSKTQYY.

This clonotype occurred many times. The chain has TRBV3-1 and TRBJ2-7; D unresolved. Germline assignment: CDR1 LGHDT and CDR2 YNNKEL (reference sequence). The CDR3 consists of 15 residues. Trimming left V 0 bases short and J 4 bases short, with 13 bases between. In DNA form, the CDR3 reads TGTGCCAGCAGCCAAGAGTCGATCGGCATTTACGAGCAGTACTTC. This encodes CASSQESIGIYEQYF.

The chain links TRBV28 to TRBJ1-6; D might be TRBD1 (5 bases). The CDR3 runs to 15 residues. Trimming cost V 6 bases and J 6 bases, with 15 bases left between them. Per the germline V gene, CDR1 is MDHEN and CDR2 is SYDVKM. CDR3 nucleotides: TGTGCCAGCAGCTCTCCAGGGCTTGGTAATTCACCCCTCCACTTT. Translation gives CASSSPGLGNSPLHF. The variable domain in full, with the rest retrieved from reference TRBV28 and TRBJ1-6, is DVKVTQSSRYLVKRTGEKVFLECVQDMDHENMFWYRQDPGLGLRLIYFSYDVKMKEKGDIPEGYSVSREKKERFSLILESASTNQTSMYLCASSSPGLGNSPLHFGNGTRLTVT.

This clonotype was found a few times. The chain uses TRBV20-1 and TRBJ2-7, with 7 bases identical to TRBD1. CDR1 and CDR2 (germline): DFQATT, SNEGSKA (reference sequence). Trimming removed 2 bases from V and 4 bases from J; junction bases left unmatched: 5. CDR3 length equals 13 residues. Here the CDR3 reads CSARPSTGYEQYF. Here the CDR3 DNA reads TGCAGTGCTAGACCCTCGACAGGGTACGAGCAGTACTTC.

This clonotype occurred many times. The DNA of the CDR3 is TGTGCCAGCAGCTTTGGGGCAGTAGCGAACGAGCAGTACTTC. Amino acid sequence: CASSFGAVANEQYF. The chain has TRBV7-8 and TRBJ2-7, with D perhaps being TRBD1 or TRBD2 (5 bases each). The CDR3 contains 14 residues. Germline CDR1 reads SGHVS; CDR2 reads FQNEAQ. V lost 3 bases, J lost 5 bases, and 14 bases lay in between.